This TCR beta chain was identified in a study of cytomegalovirus exposure and HLA in healthy donors. The study's findings and limits: Reports described diagnosis of cytomegalovirus status by the classifier as highly specific and sensitive. Using a false discovery rate of 0.05, a later analysis showed that 15,000 to 20,000 TCR beta sequences were associated with HLA alleles. Trimming of TCR beta V- and J-genes showed a link, identified in a later analysis, to a missense DCLRE1C variant. Evidence from a later analysis indicated that most CMV-associated TCR beta chains looked HLA-restricted.

The PCR used 60 Vbeta and 13 Jbeta primers. Using immunoSEQ multiplex PCR, the repertoire was profiled, and TCRdb retains in-frame clones only, with some absent. Of roughly 120,000 clones listed, 77% are singletons. CDR3 length: 16 amino acids. The V gene's germline CDR1 is SSHAT and CDR2 FNYEAQ (reference sequence). As regards this clone: Its antigen is as yet unknown. At one end the junction does not follow the germline gene, possibly because of a read error.

The chain recombines TRBV7-7 with TRBJ2-2, with 8 bases identical to TRBD1. The sequence was obtained from a human donor in good health. Sequences were obtained from PBMCs. The CDR3 region has the DNA TGTGCTAGCAGCTTAAGGGGGACAGGGAACACCGGGGAGCTGTTTTTT. Protein: CASSLRGTGNTGELFF.